Reported below is one T cell receptor (beta chain). V was trimmed by 5 bases and J by 6 bases, leaving 22 bases between them. This CDR3 spans 16 amino acids. Germline V gene data show CDR1 as SGHAT and CDR2 as FQNNGV. The data derive from a study of blood T cell repertoires in COVID-19. About the study: COVID-19 samples, acute and convalescent, were from the United States, Italy and Spain. PBMCs, B-cell-depleted T cells, or T cells provided the cDNA or gDNA that made up the material.

Authors' data handling: Reference gene primer amplification in the assay estimated nucleated cell counts. The table came from immunoSEQ multiplex PCR; TCRdb's copy has only in-frame clones and leaves some out. The V and J calls and clone size come from that table; D and trimming were worked out from the DNA. The table records 200,000 to 250,000 clones, around three quarters of them present only once. The sequenced material came from peripheral blood. The gene calls are TRBV11-2 and TRBJ1-2; D possibly corresponds to TRBD1 (5 bases). The receptor comes from a woman aged 65 to 85 with acute or convalescent COVID-19. The DNA for the CDR3 is TGTGCCAGCAGCAAGCTCGGGCCAGGGCAGTTAGATGGCTACACCTTC. Protein sequence: CASSKLGPGQLDGYTF. The complete variable domain, with remaining parts taken from reference TRBV11-2 and TRBJ1-2, reads EAGVAQSPRYKIIEKRQSVAFWCNPISGHATLYWYQQILGQGPKLLIQFQNNGVVDDSQLPKDRFSAERLKGVDSTLKIQPAKLEDSAVYLCASSKLGPGQLDGYTFGSGTRLTVV.